Listed below are T cell receptor beta chains from one sample, sequenced in a study of blood T cells in healthy people across ages. TCRdb fed the 5' RACE reads into MiXCR, producing one record per CDR3 protein. The sample holds approximately 900,000 distinct CDR3 sequences; approximately 49% are singletons and the top ten take roughly 13%. The sequenced sample consisted of blood. Receptors originate from a man aged 25-40 years in good health. The CDR3 runs from the conserved cysteine through the conserved F or W. Each record gives: V gene, D gene, J gene, clone size, CDR3 protein. A D gene is named only where the DNA matches it firmly. Clone size is not always given. Where it is, it says once, few, many or a class for expanded clones.

V: TRBV3-1; D: NA; J: TRBJ1-2; size: once; CDR3: CASSQARARNGGYTF
V: TRBV6-2/TRBV6-3; D: NA; J: TRBJ2-3; size: NA; CDR3: CASSYAGADTQYF
V: TRBV7-2; D: NA; J: TRBJ2-3; size: many; CDR3: CASSLRGQRSTDTQYF
V: TRBV15; D: NA; J: TRBJ2-5; size: NA; CDR3: CATSRDPGRQETQYF
V: TRBV5-1; D: TRBD2; J: TRBJ2-2; size: NA; CDR3: CASQDWRGVGELFF
V: TRBV12-3/TRBV12-4; D: NA; J: TRBJ2-5; size: NA; CDR3: CASSFSLNNEQYF
V: TRBV7-2; D: NA; J: TRBJ2-7; size: NA; CDR3: CASSSYSSYEQYF
V: TRBV7-3; D: TRBD1; J: NA; size: NA; CDR3: CASSLIGTAQETQFF
V: TRBV12-3/TRBV12-4; D: TRBD2; J: TRBJ2-5; size: NA; CDR3: CASSASGGGQETQYF
V: TRBV6-1; D: NA; J: TRBJ1-1; size: NA; CDR3: CASRESPANTEAFF
V: TRBV6-1; D: NA; J: TRBJ2-3; size: NA; CDR3: CASSGSVSSTDTQYF
V: TRBV6-2/TRBV6-3; D: TRBD2; J: NA; size: NA; CDR3: CASGGEQYF
V: TRBV3-1; D: TRBD2; J: TRBJ2-7; size: NA; CDR3: CASSQQRGPAYEQYF
V: TRBV5-1; D: NA; J: TRBJ1-1; size: few; CDR3: CASSLSGDNTEAFF
V: TRBV7-2; D: TRBD1; J: TRBJ2-1; size: NA; CDR3: CASSADRAELKNNEQFF
V: TRBV25-1; D: NA; J: TRBJ1-2; size: NA; CDR3: CASCPAEISTNYGYTF
V: TRBV5-1; D: NA; J: TRBJ1-2; size: many; CDR3: CASSLDGSDGYGYTF
V: TRBV5-6; D: TRBD2; J: TRBJ2-7; size: NA; CDR3: CASSFLTSFQYEQYF
V: TRBV2; D: NA; J: TRBJ1-5; size: NA; CDR3: CASSENSGNQPQHF
V: TRBV7-2; D: NA; J: TRBJ2-3; size: NA; CDR3: CASSLWGGRVSDTQYF
V: TRBV3-1; D: TRBD1; J: TRBJ1-5; size: NA; CDR3: CASSQGTGVIQPQHF
V: TRBV7-2; D: NA; J: TRBJ2-3; size: few; CDR3: CASSFSGTDTQYF
V: TRBV7-6; D: TRBD1; J: TRBJ1-1; size: NA; CDR3: CASSTQGQKAFF
V: TRBV4-1; D: NA; J: TRBJ2-6; size: NA; CDR3: CACSQGVSGANVLTF
V: TRBV6-1; D: NA; J: TRBJ2-7; size: few; CDR3: CASSTLPGTSTAYEQYF
V: TRBV28; D: NA; J: TRBJ2-5; size: NA; CDR3: CASSPSGQQQETQYF
V: TRBV29-1; D: NA; J: TRBJ1-2; size: NA; CDR3: CSVGQALRDGYTF
V: TRBV29-1; D: TRBD2; J: TRBJ2-7; size: NA; CDR3: CSVGGLAGSSYEQYF
V: TRBV18; D: TRBD1; J: TRBJ2-7; size: NA; CDR3: CASSPQGATVSYEQYF
V: TRBV28; D: TRBD1; J: TRBJ1-2; size: NA; CDR3: CASSQRTGVYGYTF
V: TRBV6-5; D: NA; J: TRBJ2-5; size: few; CDR3: CASSYSSGAGETQYF
V: TRBV11-2; D: NA; J: TRBJ2-4; size: NA; CDR3: CASSATVGAKNIQYF
V: TRBV3-1; D: NA; J: TRBJ1-2; size: few; CDR3: CASSQETGRYGYTF
V: TRBV5-6; D: NA; J: TRBJ2-7; size: NA; CDR3: CASSFKQGLSYEQYF
V: TRBV7-9; D: NA; J: TRBJ1-4; size: NA; CDR3: CASMRGVNEKLFF
V: TRBV7-2; D: NA; J: TRBJ1-3; size: NA; CDR3: CASSLLPFRSENTIYF
V: TRBV5-1; D: TRBD1; J: TRBJ1-5; size: NA; CDR3: CASSLGVTGVTHYSNQPQHF
V: TRBV12-3/TRBV12-4; D: NA; J: TRBJ2-3; size: NA; CDR3: CASSRDSGDAQYF
V: TRBV6-5; D: TRBD1; J: TRBJ1-2; size: NA; CDR3: CASSIRTGGYGYTF
V: TRBV20-1; D: NA; J: TRBJ2-3; size: few; CDR3: CSARDRLSRGTDTQYF